This TCR beta chain was identified during a study of T cells in tuberculosis (dated by TCRdb to between 2018 and 2020). Describing the broader study: To characterize T cells specific for the mycobacterial lipid antigen glucose monomycolate (GMM), the study used CD1B tetramers together with high-throughput TCR immunosequencing.

The CDR3 holds 12 amino acids from the cysteine to the phenylalanine. Only the CDR3 region is kept as DNA, spanning 36 bases read in frame from base 1. The germline V gene encodes CDR1 LNHDA and CDR2 SQIVND (reference sequence). PBMC were thawed, rested overnight, stained with GMM-loaded CD1B tetramer, a Live/Dead dye and anti-CD3, and then sorted on a FACS Aria II. The CD1B tetramers were loaded with C32 glucose monomycolate that had been purified from Rhodococcus equi. Before cryopreservation, the PBMC later used for tetramer sorting had been depleted of CD14-expressing monocytes as part of a separate study. From each donor, approximately 91,000 tetramer-negative cells were also sorted and analyzed side by side with the tetramer-positive cells. Antigen-specific T cells were sorted from several healthy South African adults using GMM-loaded CD1B tetramers. Because TCR-alpha and TCR-beta chains were sequenced unpaired, no information on chain pairing was available. The immunoSEQ multiplex PCR assay was used to generate TCR libraries, with TCR-beta and/or TCR-alpha/delta assays applied to each sample. The amplified TCR libraries were sequenced on the Illumina high-throughput platform. The authors' analysis ran thus. Clustering and dimensionality reduction relied on pairwise TCRdist distances among GMM-specific receptors from T cells that were either sorted ex vivo or expanded in vitro. Sequence motifs, defined by gene usage and CDR3 content, were tested for enrichment in tetramer-positive compared with tetramer-negative populations. The source is immuneACCESS, and TCRdb retained only in-frame sequences with V and J called. Part of the clones is not carried over; for the studies checked, unresolved V genes explain less than half of this, and the remainder is unexplained. V and J calls and clone size are those listed in that table; D and trimming were worked out from the DNA. For this sample the table gives roughly 59,000 clones, of which 81% were detected only once. The biggest ten clones account for around 13% of the sample.

About this clone: Its ends do not fully match the called genes, so a read error is possible.

The study at large found these results: T cells that bind the CD1B-GMM tetramer with low affinity may not have been captured by the stringent sort gate.

What was sequenced was CD1b-GMM tetramer-negative cells sorted from PBMCs. What the cell subset or site label conveys for this sample: T cells not binding CD1B-GMM tetramer, sorted from same donor. Here the chain combines TRBV19 and TRBJ2-7; 8 central bases correspond to TRBD1. The source of this sequence is an adult woman with latent tuberculosis. The CDR3 corresponds to CASSPRQGAKNF. The nucleotide sequence is given as TGTGCCAGTAGTCCCCGGCAGGGGGCAAAGAACTTC. With the portions outside the CDR3 filled from the reference TRBV19 and TRBJ2-7 genes, the complete variable region becomes DGGITQSPKYLFRKEGQNVTLSCEQNLNHDAMYWYRQDPGQGLRLIYYSQIVNDFQKGDIAEGYSVSREKKESFPLTVTSAQKNPTAFYLCASSPRQGAKNFGPGTRLTVT.